A selection of T cell receptor beta chains follows, all from one sample in a study of T cells in pancreatic ductal adenocarcinoma. Generated by immunoSEQ multiplex PCR, the TCRdb table keeps only in-frame clones and is missing some. The sample has over 90,000 clones, about 95% seen once; the top ten hold 3.1%. The sequenced sample was PBMCs. Every receptor here comes from a human donor with pancreatic ductal adenocarcinoma. CDR3s include the opening cysteine and the closing phenylalanine or tryptophan. Fields, in order: CDR3 length, clone size, D gene, V gene, J gene, CDR3 DNA, CDR3 protein. A D gene is named only where the DNA matches it firmly. Expanded clones are given a class, and other clones once, few, many or no size at all.

>13|-|-|TRBV28|TRBJ2-2
TGTGCCAGCGTGGCAGGGGACACCGGGGAGCTGTTTTTT
CASVAGDTGELFF
>14|-|TRBD2|TRBV29-1|TRBJ2-3
TGCAGCGTTCTCGGCGGGGGGGGCACAGATACGCAGTATTTT
CSVLGGGGTDTQYF
>13|once|-|TRBV7-2|TRBJ2-1
TGTGCCAGCAGCTTACCATTAGGAGGTGAGCAGTTCTTC
CASSLPLGGEQFF
>15|-|TRBD2|TRBV25-1|TRBJ2-1
TGTGCCAGCAGTGAATCGGGAGGGGTGGCCAATGAGCAGTTCTTC
CASSESGGVANEQFF
>13|-|TRBD1|TRBV30|TRBJ1-1
TGTGCCTGGAGTTGGACAGGCGCGGCTGAAGCTTTCTTT
CAWSWTGAAEAFF
>13|-|-|TRBV6-1|TRBJ1-5
TGTGCCAGCCTTGAAGCCGGGGATCAGCCCCAGCATTTT
CASLEAGDQPQHF
>14|-|TRBD1|TRBV19|TRBJ2-3
TGTGCCAGTAGTATCGGGACAGGGACAGATACGCAGTATTTT
CASSIGTGTDTQYF
>15|-|-|TRBV28|TRBJ1-2
TGTGCCAGCAGTTCCTCGGAGTTTAACGCGGGTGGCTACACCTTC
CASSSSEFNAGGYTF
>15|-|TRBD2|TRBV9|TRBJ2-1
TGTGCCAGCAGCGACCGGGGACTAGACTACAATGAGCAGTTCTTC
CASSDRGLDYNEQFF
>13|-|-|TRBV27|TRBJ1-1
TGTGCCAGCAGTTCTCCAGGGAACACTGAAGCTTTCTTT
CASSSPGNTEAFF
>16|-|-|TRBV28|TRBJ2-7
TGTGCCAGCAGTTTATATGGACAGTCGCCTCGGGACGAGCAGTACTTC
CASSLYGQSPRDEQYF
>14|-|-|TRBV19|TRBJ1-1
TGTGCCAGTAGTACGAAAAGGGGAAACACTGAAGCTTTCTTT
CASSTKRGNTEAFF
>15|once|-|TRBV7-2|TRBJ2-2
TGTGCCAGCAGCTCCGGATACAGGAACACCGGGGAGCTGTTTTTT
CASSSGYRNTGELFF
>14|-|TRBD1|TRBV29-1|TRBJ2-2
TGCAGCGTCGTGGGACAGCTGAACACCGGGGAGCTGTTTTTT
CSVVGQLNTGELFF
>14|-|-|TRBV18|TRBJ2-3
TGTGCCAGCTCACCACGATACAATTCGGATACGCAGTATTTT
CASSPRYNSDTQYF
>13|-|-|TRBV11-3|TRBJ1-1
TGTGCCAGCAGCTTAGATGGTAGCACTGAAGCTTTCTTT
CASSLDGSTEAFF
>15|once|TRBD1|TRBV7-2|TRBJ1-1
TGTGCCAGCAGCTACTACAGGGGGCATCGGACTGAAGCTTTCTTT
CASSYYRGHRTEAFF
>12|-|-|TRBV6-5|TRBJ1-1
TGTGCCAGCAGTTACTCGGAGGGGCGAGCTTTCTTT
CASSYSEGRAFF
>15|-|TRBD1|TRBV28|TRBJ2-7
TGTGCCAGCAGCGGGAATGGACAGGGGCGCTACGAGCAGTACTTC
CASSGNGQGRYEQYF
>16|-|TRBD1|TRBV4-1|TRBJ2-5
TGCGCCAGCAGCCAAGTCTGGGGGACAGGAGGAGAGACCCAGTACTTC
CASSQVWGTGGETQYF
>14|once|-|TRBV9|TRBJ1-1
TGTGCCAGCAGCGCCGGACAGCCAATTGATGAAGCTTTCTTT
CASSAGQPIDEAFF
>13|once|TRBD2|TRBV18|TRBJ2-5
TGTGCCAGCTCACCGGGCGGGGGAGAGACCCAGTACTTC
CASSPGGGETQYF
>14|-|-|TRBV4-2|TRBJ2-7
TGTGCCAGCAGCCAAGATCCACAGGTCTACGAGCAGTACTTC
CASSQDPQVYEQYF
>13|-|-|TRBV11-2|TRBJ1-2
TGTGCCAGCAGCTTAGATCTGTACTATGGCTACACCTTC
CASSLDLYYGYTF
>15|once|TRBD1|TRBV7-2|TRBJ1-1
TGTGCCAGCAGCTCTTGGACAGGGAGGAACACTGAAGCTTTCTTT
CASSSWTGRNTEAFF
>13|-|-|TRBV28|TRBJ2-5
TGTGCCAGCAGTCGGTCGGGTCAAGAGACCCAGTACTTC
CASSRSGQETQYF
>14|-|TRBD2|TRBV7-9|TRBJ2-1
TGTGCCAGCAGCTTTAGACTAGCGGACAATGAGCAGTTCTTC
CASSFRLADNEQFF
>15|-|-|TRBV15|TRBJ1-4
TGTGCCACCAGCAGTTCGGGGGGCGAAAATGAAAAACTGTTTTTT
CATSSSGGENEKLFF
>13|-|TRBD1|TRBV29-1|TRBJ1-3
TGCAGCGTAACAGGGGATCCTGGAAACACCATATATTTT
CSVTGDPGNTIYF
>14|-|TRBD1|TRBV19|TRBJ1-5
TGTGCCAGTAGTATGACAGGGTTCAATCAGCCCCAGCATTTT
CASSMTGFNQPQHF
>12|-|-|TRBV19|TRBJ2-1
TGTGCCAGTACTGACGGGGACAATGAGCAGTTCTTC
CASTDGDNEQFF
>13|-|-|TRBV7-2|TRBJ1-1
TGTGCCAGCAGCTTAGCGAGGAATTTTGAAGCTTTCTTT
CASSLARNFEAFF
>12|-|TRBD2|TRBV27|TRBJ2-7
TGTGCCAGCAGTTTTGCGGGGGGGGAGCAGTACTTC
CASSFAGGEQYF
>14|-|TRBD1|TRBV18|TRBJ2-1
TGTGCCAGCTCACCACCGACAGGGTTCAATGAGCAGTTCTTC
CASSPPTGFNEQFF
>16|-|TRBD1|TRBV28|TRBJ1-5
TGTGCCAGCAGTCAAGGTGGACAGGGGGCTAATCAGCCCCAGCATTTT
CASSQGGQGANQPQHF
>13|-|TRBD1|TRBV2|TRBJ2-5
TGTGCCACAGGGGGCGAAAGACAAGAGACCCAGTACTTC
CATGGERQETQYF
>14|-|-|TRBV7-9|TRBJ1-1
TGTGCCAGCAGTACGGGGTGGGAAAGCACTGAAGCTTTCTTT
CASSTGWESTEAFF
>15|-|-|TRBV9|TRBJ2-6
TGTGCCAGCAGCCAGATTTACTCTGGGGCCAACGTCCTGACTTTC
CASSQIYSGANVLTF
>16|-|-|TRBV28|TRBJ2-3
TGTGCCAGCACCCCCGCTGGAGGGGAAAGCACAGATACGCAGTATTTT
CASTPAGGESTDTQYF
>16|-|TRBD2|TRBV28|TRBJ2-7
TGTGCCAGCAGCCTCGGGACTAGTTCTAAGTTACACGAGCAGTACTTC
CASSLGTSSKLHEQYF